These 14 T cell receptor beta chains were all obtained from the same sample, sequenced in a study of hypomethylating agent response in myelodysplastic syndrome. The data were produced by immunoSEQ multiplex PCR, yet TCRdb's version contains in-frame clones alone and is incomplete. The sample holds about 5,700 clones, around 78% seen once. The material was bone marrow, obtained before or after starting hypomethylating agent treatment for myelodysplastic syndrome (not recorded which). These receptors were collected from a human donor with myelodysplastic syndrome.

V is TRBV7-9 and J is TRBJ2-7; 9 bases match TRBD2. Germline values: CDR1 SEHNR, CDR2 FQNEAQ (reference sequence). The V segment lost 1 base and the J segment 5 bases; nucleotides outside the gene matches: 6. This CDR3 contains 15 residues. CDR3 sequence: CASSLVAGESNEQYF. CDR3 bases: TGTGCCAGCAGCTTAGTAGCGGGGGAGAGCAACGAGCAGTACTTC.

The rearrangement uses TRBV18 and TRBJ2-1; D is unclear. The V end lost 2 bases, the J end lost 6 bases, and 5 bases lay between the germline ends. The V gene's germline CDR1 is KGHSH and CDR2 LQKENI. The CDR3 covers 12 residues. This chain's CDR3 is CASSPSVNEQFF. DNA of the CDR3: TGTGCCAGCTCACCAAGTGTCAATGAGCAGTTCTTC.

The chain employs TRBV14 and TRBJ2-7, with D possibly matching TRBD2 (6 bases). The CDR3 length is 12 residues. Looked up from germline, CDR1 is SGHDN and CDR2 is FVKESK. The V end lost 0 bases, the J end lost 6 bases, and 6 bases lay between the germline ends. The CDR3 reads CASSQDGGEQYF. The DNA of the CDR3 is TGTGCCAGCAGCCAAGACGGGGGCGAGCAGTACTTC.

The V gene is TRBV9, the J gene TRBJ2-7; D remains unclear. The CDR3 covers 13 residues. Trimming stripped 3 bases from V and 4 bases from J, with 11 bases between. Germline CDR1 and CDR2: SGDLS and YYNGEE. CDR3 DNA: TGTGCCAGCAGCGAGCGATCAGGATACGAGCAGTACTTC. Translating it yields CASSERSGYEQYF. Full variable domain (outside the CDR3, taken from reference TRBV9 and TRBJ2-7): DSGVTQTPKHLITATGQRVTLRCSPRSGDLSVYWYQQSLDQGLQFLIQYYNGEERAKGNILERFSAQQFPDLHSELNLSSLELGDSALYFCASSERSGYEQYFGPGTRLTVT.

The chain is built from TRBV5-4 and TRBJ2-3; the D is unclear. With 5 bases removed from V and 4 bases from J, the gap between germline ends came to 8 bases. Germline-derived CDR1 and CDR2 are SGHNT and YYREEE (reference sequence). The CDR3 contains 12 residues. This CDR3 reads CASSIEADTQYF. The CDR3 coding sequence is TGTGCCAGCAGTATAGAGGCAGATACGCAGTATTTT.

The rearrangement joins TRBV2 to TRBJ2-2; 14 bases agree with TRBD2. This CDR3 comprises 17 residues. V dropped 6 bases and J dropped 0; count of bases not matched to a gene: 3. Germline-derived CDR1 and CDR2 are SNHLY and FYNNEI. The CDR3 loop reads CASSETSGGANTGELFF. DNA of the CDR3: TGTGCCAGCAGCGAGACTAGCGGGGGGGCGAACACCGGGGAGCTGTTTTTT.

The chain carries TRBV5-8 and TRBJ1-6; D is ambiguous. Germline CDR1 SGHTS, CDR2 YDEGEE. V lost 2 bases, J lost 0 bases, and 18 bases lay in between. The CDR3 runs to 19 residues. Here the CDR3 reads CASSLSRQDSSSYNSPLHF. Written as DNA, the CDR3 is TGTGCCAGCAGCTTATCTCGGCAGGATTCAAGCTCCTATAATTCACCCCTCCACTTT.

This chain connects TRBV30 to TRBJ2-3, with TRBD2 identical over 10 bases. CDR3 length: 15 amino acids. The germline V gene has CDR1 GTSNPN and CDR2 SVGIG (reference sequence). With V trimmed by 2 bases and J by 4 bases, 6 bases remained unmatched. CDR3 region: CAWSYSGGASDTQYF. CDR3 sequence (DNA): TGTGCCTGGAGTTACAGCGGGGGGGCGTCAGATACGCAGTATTTT.

This clone has just a few counts. The rearrangement joins TRBV9 to TRBJ1-6; 8 nucleotides line up with TRBD1. The CDR3 length is 14 residues. The junction had 6 bases not matched to a gene; V was cut back by 3 bases and J by 10 bases. Per germline, CDR1 SGDLS and CDR2 YYNGEE. This CDR3 is CASSAPDRGSPLHF. CDR3 DNA sequence: TGTGCCAGCAGCGCCCCCGACAGGGGATCACCCCTCCACTTT.

The chain is built from TRBV4-1 and TRBJ1-1; D remains ambiguous. V shed 5 bases and J shed 6 bases, with 19 bases lying between them. The CDR3 consists of 15 residues. The germline V gene encodes CDR1 MGHRA and CDR2 YSYEKL. The CDR3: CASSESGGLGPEAFF. The CDR3 region has the DNA TGCGCCAGCAGCGAAAGTGGAGGATTGGGCCCTGAAGCTTTCTTT.

This rearrangement joins TRBV9 to TRBJ2-2, with D unclear. The CDR3 is made up of 13 amino acids. V was shortened by 3 bases and J by 8 bases, with 11 bases between the two germline ends. Per germline, CDR1 SGDLS and CDR2 YYNGEE. The CDR3 DNA is TGTGCCAGCAGCGCTCGATCGGGTGGGGAGCTGTTTTTT. Translating it yields CASSARSGGELFF.

The chain recombines TRBV5-6 with TRBJ1-1; D not certain. V lost 3 bases and J 4 bases, leaving 16 bases between the germline ends. CDR1 and CDR2 from the germline V gene are SGHDT and YYEEEE. The CDR3 totals 15 residues. CDR3 region: CASSSQRVWVTEAFF. CDR3 DNA sequence: TGTGCCAGCAGCTCCCAACGGGTCTGGGTCACTGAAGCTTTCTTT.

The chain employs TRBV18 and TRBJ2-4, with D perhaps TRBD2 (5 bases). CDR3 length: 13 residues. Germline values: CDR1 KGHSH, CDR2 LQKENI. V was trimmed by 3 bases and J by 10 bases, leaving 13 bases between them. The CDR3 sequence is CASSPPGPGIQYF. In nucleotides, the CDR3 is TGTGCCAGCTCACCCCCGGGCCCGGGGATTCAGTACTTC.

CDR3 amino acids: CASNPPDRSSYEQYF. DNA of the CDR3: TGTGCCAGCAACCCCCCGGACAGGAGCTCCTACGAGCAGTACTTC. The genes are TRBV6-1 and TRBJ2-7; TRBD1 matches at 7 bases. The CDR3 length is 15 residues. Germline V CDR1 and CDR2: MNHNS, SASEGT. Germline trimming cut 7 bases from V and 0 bases from J; bases unmatched to any gene: 9.